This TCR beta chain is from a study of blood T cell repertoires in COVID-19. Study-level background: COVID-19 samples from acute and convalescent phases originated in the United States, Italy and Spain. The analysed material was cDNA or gDNA that came from T cells, B-cell-depleted T cells, or PBMCs.

Using immunoSEQ multiplex PCR, the repertoire was profiled, and TCRdb retains in-frame clones only, with some absent. The sample carries some 190,000 clones, about four fifths recorded once. Germline loops: CDR1 SGHNT, CDR2 YYREEE (reference sequence). The CDR3 extends over 13 amino acids. V was clipped by 1 base and J by 2 bases; unmatched bases: 0. The chain couples TRBV5-4 to TRBJ2-7; TRBD1 aligns across 7 bases. The TCR was taken from a woman aged 80 or over with active or convalescent COVID-19. Specimen: peripheral blood. The CDR3 nucleotides read TGTGCCAGCAGCTTGCAGGGGGCCTACGAGCAGTACTTC. Its protein is CASSLQGAYEQYF.